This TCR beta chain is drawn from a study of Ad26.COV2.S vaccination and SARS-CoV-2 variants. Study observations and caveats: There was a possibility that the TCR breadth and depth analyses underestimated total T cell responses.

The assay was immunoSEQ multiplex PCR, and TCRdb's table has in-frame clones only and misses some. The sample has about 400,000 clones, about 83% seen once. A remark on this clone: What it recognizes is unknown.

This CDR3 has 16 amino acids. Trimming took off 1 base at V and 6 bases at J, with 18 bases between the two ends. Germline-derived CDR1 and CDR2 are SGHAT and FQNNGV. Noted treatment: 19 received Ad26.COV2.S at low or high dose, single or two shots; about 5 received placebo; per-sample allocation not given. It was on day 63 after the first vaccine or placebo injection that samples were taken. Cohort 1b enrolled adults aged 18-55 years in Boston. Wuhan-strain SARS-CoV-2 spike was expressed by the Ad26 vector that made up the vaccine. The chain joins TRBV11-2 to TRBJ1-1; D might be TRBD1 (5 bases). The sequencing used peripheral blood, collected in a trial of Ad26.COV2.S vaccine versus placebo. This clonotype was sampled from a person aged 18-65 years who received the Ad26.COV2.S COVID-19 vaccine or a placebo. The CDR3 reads CASSLGGTRVRAEAFF. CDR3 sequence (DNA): TGTGCCAGCAGCTTAGGGGGGACGAGGGTAAGGGCTGAAGCTTTCTTT.